This is a list of T cell receptor beta chains from one sample in a study of Ad26.COV2.S vaccination and SARS-CoV-2 variants. Profiled with immunoSEQ multiplex PCR; TCRdb holds only in-frame clones, not every one. The data contain about 350,000 clones, about 88% of them seen just once; the ten biggest clones take up 2.5% to 3.5%. Sequenced material: peripheral blood, taken in a trial of Ad26.COV2.S vaccine versus placebo. These receptors all stem from a person between 18 and 65 years old who received the Ad26.COV2.S COVID-19 vaccine or a placebo. The CDR3 runs from the conserved cysteine through the conserved F or W. A D gene is named only where the DNA matches it firmly. A row's size may be missing; if present it is once, few, many or a size class.

d_call cdr3_length j_call clone_size v_call cdr3_aa cdr3_nt
TRBD1 16 TRBJ2-2 NA TRBV15 CATSSADRVGTGELFF TGTGCCACCAGCAGCGCCGACAGGGTAGGCACCGGGGAGCTGTTTTTT
NA 11 TRBJ1-3 NA TRBV13 CASSLGNTIYF TGTGCCAGCAGCTTAGGAAACACCATATATTTT
NA 15 TRBJ2-4 NA TRBV25-1 CASSELLLAKNIQYF TGTGCCAGCAGTGAACTCCTACTAGCCAAAAACATTCAGTACTTC
NA 15 TRBJ2-1 NA TRBV5-1 CASSLYGGNYNEQFF TGCGCCAGCAGCTTGTATGGCGGGAACTACAATGAGCAGTTCTTC
NA 13 TRBJ2-3 NA TRBV9 CASSTSWGDTQYF TGTGCCAGCAGCACCTCTTGGGGAGATACGCAGTATTTT
NA 14 TRBJ1-2 NA TRBV4-1 CASSQDKAGSGYTF TGCGCCAGCAGCCAAGATAAGGCAGGGAGTGGCTACACCTTC
NA 16 TRBJ1-6 NA TRBV5-8 CASSLLGGTYNSPLHF TGTGCCAGCAGCTTGTTAGGGGGAACTTATAATTCACCCCTCCACTTT
NA 13 TRBJ1-4 NA TRBV25-1 CATRGQGNEKLFF TGTGCCACTCGGGGCCAAGGAAATGAAAAACTGTTTTTT
NA 13 TRBJ2-2 once TRBV3-1/TRBV3-2 CASSQEAATELFF TGTGCCAGCAGCCAAGAGGCCGCGACGGAGCTGTTTTTT
NA 14 TRBJ1-1 NA TRBV7-2 CASRQEAMNTEAFF TGTGCCAGCAGACAGGAGGCAATGAACACTGAAGCTTTCTTT
TRBD1 15 TRBJ1-1 NA TRBV5-1 CASSAQTGMNTEAFF TGCGCCAGCAGCGCCCAGACAGGGATGAACACTGAAGCTTTCTTT
NA 18 TRBJ1-2 NA TRBV10-3 CAISESPPTAPGNYGYTF TGTGCCATCAGTGAGTCCCCCCCGACGGCCCCCGGGAACTATGGCTACACCTTC
TRBD1 16 TRBJ2-2 NA TRBV9 CASSVRDRGIIGELFF TGTGCCAGCAGCGTAAGGGACAGGGGAATAATCGGGGAGCTGTTTTTT
NA 14 TRBJ2-3 few TRBV19 CASSIKQGTDTQYF TGTGCCAGTAGTATAAAGCAGGGCACAGATACGCAGTATTTT
NA 16 TRBJ2-7 once TRBV5-1 CASSGSIPGPHGEQYF TGCGCCAGCAGCGGGTCGATACCGGGACCCCACGGCGAGCAGTACTTC
TRBD2 16 TRBJ2-1 NA TRBV28 CASSLVGAGGSLEQFF TGTGCCAGCAGTTTAGTCGGGGCGGGAGGGAGCCTTGAGCAGTTCTTC
TRBD1 15 TRBJ2-3 NA TRBV24-1 CATSGGGQGLPPQYF TGTGCCACCAGTGGGGGGGGACAGGGGCTTCCCCCGCAGTATTTT